This TCR beta chain stems from a study of shared clonotypes between healthy human individuals. Study-level information: There were three CD4 naive, three CD4 memory, two CD8 naive and one CD8 memory plates per donor.

Assay used: immunoSEQ multiplex PCR; TCRdb lists only in-frame clones, some missing. The sample lists around 2.5 million clones; roughly 93% were seen once. With 0 bases removed from V and 8 bases from J, the gap between germline ends came to 16 bases. The CDR3 runs to 15 residues. Germline values: CDR1 MNHEY, CDR2 SVGAGI. Sequenced input: naive CD4+ T cells from PBMCs. Subset given: CD45RA+ positively selected. The clonotype originates from a man aged 18 to 29 in good health. Some clones in this sample may be carry-over from other donors' samples. The rearrangement links TRBV6-5 to TRBJ1-2; no clear D. The CDR3 coding sequence is TGTGCCAGCAGTTACTCGCGACACCTTTTCTTGGGCTACACCTTC. Its protein product is CASSYSRHLFLGYTF.